The next 26 T cell receptor beta chains were all read from a single sample in a study of blood T cell repertoires in COVID-19. TCRdb's copy holds only in-frame clones and misses some; the assay was immunoSEQ multiplex PCR. The top ten clones hold around 17% of a sample with about 94,000 clones, under 90% of them seen once. Sample: peripheral blood. The receptors originated from a human donor in a cohort sampled during active COVID-19.

V is TRBV6-2 or TRBV6-3 and J is TRBJ2-7; tentatively, D is TRBD2 (6 bases). V was shortened by 0 bases and J by 3 bases, with 18 bases between the two germline ends. CDR3 size: 17 residues. Germline V gene data show CDR1 as MNHEY and CDR2 as SVGEGT. CDR3: CASSYSSGLGASYEQYF. In DNA form, the CDR3 reads TGTGCCAGCAGTTACTCGTCGGGACTCGGGGCCAGCTACGAGCAGTACTTC.

In this sample, this clone turned up once. The J gene is TRBJ1-2, the V gene TRBV6-1; the D gene is possibly TRBD1 (6 bases). Germline V CDR1 and CDR2: MNHNS, SASEGT. CDR3 length: 14 amino acids. The ends were cut back, 2 bases at V and 7 bases at J, with 14 bases in the middle. This CDR3 is CASSERGKLFGYTF. The CDR3 bases are TGTGCCAGCAGTGAAAGGGGGAAACTCTTTGGCTACACCTTC.

This clone was detected only a few times. The chain uses TRBV27 and TRBJ2-7; weak D call: TRBD2 (5 bases). Germline-derived CDR1 and CDR2 are MNHEY and SMNVEV (reference sequence). Trimming removed 11 bases from V and 6 bases from J, with 17 bases in between. CDR3 size: 12 residues. CDR3 sequence: CACGPGRVEQYF. In DNA form, the CDR3 reads TGTGCCTGCGGGCCAGGACGGGTCGAGCAGTACTTC.

This chain links TRBV11-2 with TRBJ2-2; 7 bases map to TRBD1. Germline V gene data show CDR1 as SGHAT and CDR2 as FQNNGV. This CDR3 has 16 amino acids. Germline trimming cut 3 bases from V and 3 bases from J; bases unmatched to any gene: 7. The CDR3 DNA sequence: TGTGCCAGCAGCTTGCTGGAGACAGGGTACACCGGGGAGCTGTTTTTT. Translated: CASSLLETGYTGELFF.

The rearrangement uses TRBV6-6 and TRBJ1-4, with D perhaps TRBD1 (6 bases). The germline CDR1 and CDR2 sequences are MNHNY and SVGAGI (reference sequence). The CDR3 runs 11 residues. With 8 bases removed from V and 10 bases from J, the gap between germline ends came to 11 bases. The CDR3: CASGEGGKLFF. CDR3 DNA: TGTGCCAGCGGGGAAGGGGGAAAACTGTTTTTT.

This clone was seen a few times. This chain connects TRBV3-1 (or the pseudogene TRBV3-2) to TRBJ1-2; 7 positions match TRBD1. Germline assignment: CDR1 LGHDT and CDR2 YNNKEL (reference sequence). CDR3 length: 13 residues. The V segment lost 4 bases and the J segment 5 bases; nucleotides outside the gene matches: 4. DNA of the CDR3: TGTGCCAGCAGCCCCGGGACAGTTTATGGCTACACCTTC. The encoded protein is CASSPGTVYGYTF.

The chain couples TRBV21-1 to TRBJ1-6; the D call TRBD1 from the table was never checked on the DNA. TRBV21-1 is termed a pseudogene. CDR3 length: 12 residues. The CDR3: CASSKGDRSVHF. The DNA of the CDR3 is TGTGCCAGCAGCAAAGGAGACAGATCGGTACACTTT.

The V call is TRBV30, the J call TRBJ1-1; possibly TRBD1 for D (6 bases). With 2 bases removed from V and 1 base from J, the gap between germline ends came to 8 bases. The CDR3 spans 13 residues. In germline, CDR1 is GTSNPN, CDR2 SVGIG (reference sequence). The CDR3 DNA reads TGTGCCTGGAGTCGGGGGGCGAACACTGAAGCTTTCTTT. This translates into CAWSRGANTEAFF.

The chain couples TRBV19 to TRBJ2-3; 8 nucleotides agree with TRBD1. CDR1 LNHDA and CDR2 SQIVND come from the germline V gene (reference sequence). The CDR3 has 13 residues. The V and J ends lost 10 bases and 7 bases, in that order; junction bases with no gene match: 10. CDR3 sequence: CATLSQGANTQYF. The CDR3 coding sequence is TGTGCCACTCTCTCCCAGGGGGCAAATACGCAGTATTTT.

The chain is built from TRBV30 and TRBJ1-5; tentative D call: TRBD1 (5 bases). This CDR3 comprises 14 residues. Trimming stripped 7 bases from V and 4 bases from J, with 17 bases between. CDR1 and CDR2 (germline): GTSNPN, SVGIG (reference sequence). CDR3 protein: CAFSGGYANQPQHF. In DNA, the CDR3 is TGTGCCTTTAGTGGGGGGTATGCAAATCAGCCCCAGCATTTT.

J is TRBJ2-7 and V is TRBV28; possibly TRBD1 for D (5 bases). This CDR3 is built from 13 residues. The germline V and J ends were trimmed by 2 bases and 2 bases, with 7 bases remaining between them. CDR1 and CDR2 (germline): MDHEN, SYDVKM. As DNA, the CDR3 is TGTGCCAGCAGTTTACAGGGCCCCTACGAGCAGTACTTC. Translation gives CASSLQGPYEQYF.

The rearrangement joins TRBV5-8 to TRBJ1-4; 10 bases agree with TRBD1. Losses at the gene ends were 4 bases for V and 7 bases for J; bases not matched to a gene: 7. This CDR3 contains 15 residues. From germline, CDR1 is SGHTS and CDR2 YDEGEE. CDR3 sequence (DNA): TGTGCCAGCAGCCTTGGGACAGGGGATGGTGAAAAACTGTTTTTT. This encodes CASSLGTGDGEKLFF.

Notes on this clone: In the same sample, other DNA sequences code for this CDR3. The CDR3 region is CASTRGGGGQPQHF. CDR3 in DNA: TGTGCCAGCACACGGGGGGGAGGGGGGCAGCCCCAGCATTTT. V and J are TRBV28 and TRBJ1-5, with a tentative D call TRBD1 (6 bases). The CDR3 length is 14 residues. The V and J ends lost 7 bases and 7 bases respectively, with 17 bases between them. Germline CDR1 reads MDHEN; CDR2 reads SYDVKM.

The V and J genes are TRBV9 and TRBJ2-7; a weak D match, TRBD1 (5 bases). CDR3 length equals 16 residues. CDR1 SGDLS and CDR2 YYNGEE come from the germline V gene. Trimming removed 0 bases at V and 2 bases at J, with 15 bases between. For the CDR3, the DNA is TGTGCCAGCAGCGTAGCGGCTTCGACAGATACCTACGAGCAGTACTTC. This gives the protein CASSVAASTDTYEQYF.

This clone was counted once. The chain uses TRBV19 and TRBJ2-3, with D possibly being TRBD2 (5 bases). V was pared by 2 bases and J by 6 bases, with 15 bases between. Germline V gives CDR1 LNHDA, CDR2 SQIVND (reference sequence). CDR3 size: 15 residues. The CDR3 DNA reads TGTGCCAGTAGTATATTACTAGGAGGCCTCGATACGCAGTATTTT. Protein product: CASSILLGGLDTQYF.

The rearrangement uses TRBV15 and TRBJ2-1; the match to TRBD2 covers 7 bases. The germline V gene has CDR1 LNHNV and CDR2 YYDKDF (reference sequence). The CDR3 has 17 amino acids. Trimming removed 3 bases from V and 7 bases from J; junction bases left unmatched: 15. CDR3: CATSSDPLAASGNEQFF. CDR3 in DNA: TGTGCCACCAGCAGCGACCCTCTAGCGGCCTCGGGAAATGAGCAGTTCTTC.

The V call is TRBV6-4, the J call TRBJ2-5; the D gene is possibly TRBD1 (6 bases). V lost 7 bases, J lost 7 bases, and 19 bases lay in between. Germline assignment: CDR1 MRHNA and CDR2 SNTAGT. The CDR3 runs to 14 residues. CDR3 nucleotides: TGTGCCAGCAAAACAGGGCGTGTGTCCGGGACCCAGTACTTC. It is translated as CASKTGRVSGTQYF.

The chain carries TRBV28 and TRBJ1-1; maybe TRBD1 (6 bases). Germline V lookup: CDR1 MDHEN, CDR2 SYDVKM. V lost 8 bases and J lost 7, with 17 bases in between. The length of the CDR3 is 13 residues. The chain's CDR3 is CASSGHPANEAFF. The DNA of the CDR3 is TGTGCCAGCTCGGGACACCCAGCAAATGAAGCTTTCTTT.

V is TRBV6-5 and J is TRBJ2-3; D perhaps matches TRBD2 (5 bases). V lost 4 bases to trimming and J lost 6 bases, with 20 bases between them. This CDR3 has 16 residues. The germline gives CDR1 MNHEY, CDR2 SVGAGI. The CDR3 nucleotides are TGTGCCAGCAGTTGGGCCGGCAGCCCCGGGAAGGATACGCAGTATTTT. Protein: CASSWAGSPGKDTQYF.

The chain combines TRBV5-1 with TRBJ2-5; 7 nucleotides match TRBD2. This CDR3 is 15 amino acids long. Germline CDR1 SGHRS, CDR2 YFSETQ. The V segment lost 1 base and the J segment 5 bases; nucleotides outside the gene matches: 8. CDR3 amino acids: CASSLLGGVWETQYF. The CDR3 DNA is TGCGCCAGCAGCTTGTTGGGGGGGGTCTGGGAGACCCAGTACTTC.

This clone has a handful of counts. This sequence joins TRBV30 and TRBJ2-3; 7 bases line up with TRBD2. This CDR3 has 14 residues. The trim removed 3 bases at V and 7 bases at J, leaving 10 bases unmatched. Germline V gives CDR1 GTSNPN, CDR2 SVGIG (reference sequence). CDR3 amino acids: CAWRTAGAVHTQYF. CDR3 nucleotides: TGTGCCTGGAGAACGGCGGGAGCTGTACATACGCAGTATTTT.

The rearrangement links TRBV28 to TRBJ2-7, with D possibly TRBD2 on 6 matching bases. Germline loops: CDR1 MDHEN, CDR2 SYDVKM. Trimming removed 6 bases at V and 5 bases at J, with 23 bases between. The CDR3 is 16 residues long. CDR3 residues: CASSSSAGTGAHEQYF. CDR3 DNA: TGTGCCAGCAGCTCCTCCGCGGGAACGGGAGCCCACGAGCAGTACTTC.

J is TRBJ2-5 and V is TRBV29-1, with 9 bases identical to TRBD1. J gave up 5 bases and V 6 bases, and 10 bases lay outside the gene matches. Germline CDR1 reads SQVTM; CDR2 reads ANQGSEA. The CDR3 is 14 amino acids. The CDR3 DNA is TGCAGCGTGCTCTACTTGACAGGGGGGGAGACCCAGTACTTC. Translation: CSVLYLTGGETQYF.

The V gene is TRBV6-1, the J gene TRBJ2-7; no clear D. From germline, CDR1 is MNHNS and CDR2 SASEGT. The CDR3 contains 13 residues. V was shortened by 2 bases and J by 3 bases, with 8 bases between the two germline ends. The CDR3 loop reads CASSESTYYEQYF. As DNA, the CDR3 is TGTGCCAGCAGTGAATCCACTTACTACGAGCAGTACTTC.

The DNA of the CDR3 is TGTGCTAGTGGTTTAGCGGGAGCTAACGGGGAGCTGTTTTTT. This sequence encodes CASGLAGANGELFF. This sequence joins TRBV12-5 and TRBJ2-2; 8 bases align to TRBD2. Germline V gives CDR1 LGHNT, CDR2 FRNRAP. V was pared by 3 bases and J by 7 bases, with 4 bases of the junction left unmatched. The CDR3 is 14 amino acids.

V and J are TRBV7-2 and TRBJ2-7; D remains ambiguous. Between the trimmed V and J ends, which lost 3 bases and 0 bases, there was a span of 6 bases. Germline CDR1 reads SGHTA; CDR2 reads FQGNSA. This CDR3 contains 13 residues. For the CDR3, the DNA is TGTGCCAGCAGCTTCCTCCGCTCCTACGAGCAGTACTTC. Protein: CASSFLRSYEQYF. The full variable domain, in which reference TRBV7-2 and TRBJ2-7 provide the parts outside the CDR3, is GAGVSQSPSNKVTEKGKDVELRCDPISGHTALYWYRQSLGQGLEFLIYFQGNSAPDKSGLPSDRFSAERTGGSVSTLTIQRTQQEDSAVYLCASSFLRSYEQYFGPGTRLTVT.